A selection of T cell receptor beta chains follows, all from one sample in a study of T cell responses to AZD1222 COVID-19 vaccine. Clones were sequenced by immunoSEQ multiplex PCR, and TCRdb holds only the in-frame ones, with some missing. The data contain about 150,000 clones, roughly nine tenths of them singletons. Specimen: peripheral blood, collected on day 0 of MenACWY control vaccination. The receptors derive from an adult in good health. Each CDR3 is given with its conserved first and last residue. The D gene is left open where the match is weak. Size is omitted from some rows. Given values are once, few, many or a class for expanded clones.

d_call,j_call,v_call,clone_size,cdr3_nt,cdr3_aa
NA,TRBJ1-5,TRBV20-1,once,TGCAGTGCTAGTCTGACAGGACAGACAAATCAGCCCCAGCATTTT,CSASLTGQTNQPQHF
NA,TRBJ2-7,TRBV19,NA,TGTGCCAGTAGTACTTCCAGGGGCGGCCACAGTACCTACGAGCAGTACTTC,CASSTSRGGHSTYEQYF
NA,TRBJ1-3,TRBV19,NA,TGTGCCAGTAGCCAGGCGGGAAACACCATATATTTT,CASSQAGNTIYF
NA,TRBJ1-6,TRBV28,NA,TGTGCCAGCAGTCTCTACCGACAGGATAATTCACCCCTCCACTTT,CASSLYRQDNSPLHF
NA,TRBJ2-2,TRBV5-1,NA,TGCGCCAGCAGCTTGTCCGGACAGACGAACACCGGGGAGCTGTTTTTT,CASSLSGQTNTGELFF
NA,TRBJ1-2,TRBV18,NA,TGTGCCAGCTCACCACGGGGCGGCGACTCAAACTATGGCTACACCTTC,CASSPRGGDSNYGYTF
NA,TRBJ1-1,TRBV9,NA,TGTGCCAGCAGCGTAGACGTCAGGGGTGTGACTGAAGCTTTCTTT,CASSVDVRGVTEAFF
NA,TRBJ2-7,TRBV7-9,NA,TGTGCCAGCAGCTTAGGGACCGGGGCCTCCTACGAGCAGTACTTC,CASSLGTGASYEQYF
NA,TRBJ2-5,TRBV28,NA,TGTGCCAGCAGTTTATCATACGACGGCGGAGGTGAGACCCAGTACTTC,CASSLSYDGGGETQYF
TRBD1,TRBJ2-2,TRBV10-3,once,TGTGCCAGCGCTGGACAGGGGGCCGGGGAGCTGTTTTTT,CASAGQGAGELFF
NA,TRBJ1-2,TRBV5-1,NA,TGCGCCAGCAGCTCCCGCGGGCCGTTACCTTATGGCTACACCTTC,CASSSRGPLPYGYTF
NA,TRBJ1-1,TRBV6-5,NA,TGTGCCAGCAGTTACTCAGGACACCCCGTAGAAGCTTTCTTT,CASSYSGHPVEAFF
NA,TRBJ1-3,TRBV3-1/TRBV3-2,few,TGTGCCAGCAGCCTCGGCCAGGGGCTGAGGGGAAACACCATATATTTT,CASSLGQGLRGNTIYF
TRBD1,TRBJ1-1,TRBV5-1,NA,TGCGCCAGCAGCAGGGGACAGGGCAATGAAGCTTTCTTT,CASSRGQGNEAFF
NA,TRBJ2-7,TRBV7-2,once,TGTGCCAGCAGCTTAGGCAGGGGACACTACGAGCAGTACTTC,CASSLGRGHYEQYF
TRBD1,TRBJ1-1,TRBV5-1,NA,TGCGCCAGCAGCCGGGACAGGGGGAACACTGAAGCTTTCTTT,CASSRDRGNTEAFF
TRBD2,TRBJ2-3,TRBV5-4,NA,TGTGCCAGCAGCTTGGCCAGAGCGGGGGAGGATACGCAGTATTTT,CASSLARAGEDTQYF
TRBD2,TRBJ2-2,TRBV7-9,NA,TGTGCCAGCAGCTTGTATAGCGGGACCGGGGAGCTGTTTTTT,CASSLYSGTGELFF
NA,TRBJ1-2,TRBV18,once,TGTGCCAGCTCACCACAAGGGGTCGGGAACTATGGCTACACCTTC,CASSPQGVGNYGYTF
NA,TRBJ1-1,TRBV5-6,NA,TGTGCCAGCAGCTTATTGGCTGGGTGGTCTGAAGCTTTCTTT,CASSLLAGWSEAFF
NA,TRBJ2-4,TRBV25-1,NA,TGTGCCAGCAGTGACGGAGTAGCCAAAAACATTCAGTACTTC,CASSDGVAKNIQYF
NA,TRBJ1-2,TRBV5-1,NA,TGCGCCAGCAGCAGGGGGGCTCGGTATGGCTACACCTTC,CASSRGARYGYTF
NA,TRBJ2-7,TRBV5-1,NA,TGCGCCAGCAGCGTGAACTTGGGGACCTACGAGCAGTACTTC,CASSVNLGTYEQYF
NA,TRBJ1-3,TRBV7-2,NA,TGTGCCAGCAGCTTAGTGGGCAGTAAATTCTCTGGAAACACCATATATTTT,CASSLVGSKFSGNTIYF
TRBD2,TRBJ2-7,TRBV9,NA,TGTGCCAGCAGCGTAGGGGCTTGGACTAGCGGATCCTACGAGCAGTACTTC,CASSVGAWTSGSYEQYF
TRBD1,TRBJ1-5,TRBV19,NA,TGTGCCAGTAGTATAACAGGGGGCAATCAGCCCCAGCATTTT,CASSITGGNQPQHF
NA,TRBJ2-1,TRBV15,few,TGTGCCACCAGCAGAGATCTAGACAATGAGCAGTTCTTC,CATSRDLDNEQFF
NA,TRBJ1-5,TRBV6-4,NA,TGTGCCAGCAGCCGAAACCCCCCAGGGGCCAATCAGCCCCAGCATTTT,CASSRNPPGANQPQHF
NA,TRBJ1-1,TRBV3-1/TRBV3-2,NA,TGTGCCAGCAGCCAAGAAGTGGCGCGGGAAGCTTTCTTT,CASSQEVAREAFF
NA,TRBJ1-3,TRBV5-1,NA,TGCGCCAGCAGCCCGCGACAGGCGCCCTCTGGAAACACCATATATTTT,CASSPRQAPSGNTIYF
TRBD1,TRBJ1-6,TRBV7-2,few,TGTGCCAGCAGCTTATCGGGACAGGGGAACTCACCCCTCCACTTT,CASSLSGQGNSPLHF
NA,TRBJ1-1,TRBV7-8,NA,TGTGCCAGCAGCCCGATCACCATTGGGGCTTTGAACACTGAAGCTTTCTTT,CASSPITIGALNTEAFF
NA,TRBJ2-4,TRBV29-1,NA,TGCAGCGTTGAAGATGGGGGCAAAAACATTCAGTACTTC,CSVEDGGKNIQYF
NA,TRBJ1-2,TRBV6-5,NA,TGTGCCAGCAAGGTGGGCTTAGGTGGCTACACCTTC,CASKVGLGGYTF
NA,TRBJ2-3,TRBV7-7,NA,TGTGCCAGCAGCGCGGGGCGGTCCGATCTGGATGGCACAGATACGCAGTATTTT,CASSAGRSDLDGTDTQYF
TRBD1,TRBJ1-5,TRBV6-4,few,TGTGCCAGCAGTGACTGCAGGGGGCGAGTCCGGGAGGTGGGGAATCAGCCCCAGCATTTT,CASSDCRGRVREVGNQPQHF
TRBD1,TRBJ1-5,TRBV7-2,NA,TGTGCCAGCAGCCAACAGGGGAATCAGCCCCAGCATTTT,CASSQQGNQPQHF
NA,TRBJ1-1,TRBV6-5,NA,TGTGCCAGCAGTTTTTCCAGGGGCGGGAACACTGAAGCTTTCTTT,CASSFSRGGNTEAFF
NA,TRBJ1-5,TRBV10-1,NA,TGCGCCAGCAGGTTCACAGGGCGCCAGCATTTT,CASRFTGRQHF
TRBD1,TRBJ1-2,TRBV7-9,NA,TGTGCCAGCAGCTTTACGGACAGGGGATATGGCTACACCTTC,CASSFTDRGYGYTF
NA,TRBJ2-3,TRBV7-2,NA,TGTGCCAGCAGCCCCCGGGACTCAGATACGCAGTATTTT,CASSPRDSDTQYF
NA,TRBJ2-7,TRBV5-1,NA,TGCGCCAGCAGCTTGGGGAGGGGACCCTACGAGCAGTACTTC,CASSLGRGPYEQYF
NA,TRBJ1-1,TRBV5-4,NA,TGTGCCAGCAGCTCGCTTACAGGGAACACTGAAGCTTTCTTT,CASSSLTGNTEAFF
NA,TRBJ2-3,TRBV18,NA,TGTGCCAGCTCTCCCCAGAGCGTTATAGATACGCAGTATTTT,CASSPQSVIDTQYF
TRBD2,TRBJ2-4,TRBV24-1,NA,TGTGCCACCAGTGACCCTCTAGCGGACGGGCGGGACATTCAGTACTTC,CATSDPLADGRDIQYF
NA,TRBJ2-2,TRBV10-3,NA,TGTGCCATCAGTGAGTCTCCAGAGAACACCGGGGAGCTGTTTTTT,CAISESPENTGELFF
NA,TRBJ1-5,TRBV18,once,TGTGCCAGCTCACCACAGGGTTACAATCAGCCCCAGCATTTT,CASSPQGYNQPQHF
TRBD1,TRBJ1-2,TRBV7-2,NA,TGTGCCAGCAGCTTCACGGCAGGGGGAGACTATGGCTACACCTTC,CASSFTAGGDYGYTF
TRBD1,TRBJ1-2,TRBV5-5,NA,TGTGCCAGCAGCCACGGACAGGGCAGGTATGGCTACACCTTC,CASSHGQGRYGYTF
NA,TRBJ2-7,TRBV29-1,few,TGCAGCGTTGGCGGACAGACATACGAGCAGTACTTC,CSVGGQTYEQYF
NA,TRBJ2-4,TRBV5-6,NA,TGTGCCAGCAGGGAACTAGGATCTCCCCCGGACATTCAGTACTTC,CASRELGSPPDIQYF
NA,TRBJ1-1,TRBV19,NA,TGTGCCACCCGAGTCGGGGGGAGCACTGAAGCTTTCTTT,CATRVGGSTEAFF
NA,TRBJ1-1,TRBV7-2,NA,TGTGCCACCAAACTTAGGGGGGGAATGAACACTGAAGCTTTCTTT,CATKLRGGMNTEAFF
NA,TRBJ1-1,TRBV5-6,NA,TGTGCCAGCAGCATGCAACAGGAGTGGGACACTGAAGCTTTCTTT,CASSMQQEWDTEAFF
TRBD1,TRBJ1-2,TRBV7-9,NA,TGTGCCAGCAGCTTAGTTGGTCGAGGACAGGCGGTTGGCTACACCTTC,CASSLVGRGQAVGYTF